The rows below give T cell receptor beta chains drawn from one sample of a study of blood T cell repertoires in COVID-19. The assay was immunoSEQ multiplex PCR, and TCRdb's table has in-frame clones only and misses some. The sample contains 350,000 to 400,000 clones, around 88% of which appear only once. The material sequenced was peripheral blood. These receptor sequences come from a woman between 55 and 75 years old with COVID-19, enrolled during active disease. CDR3s include the opening cysteine and the closing phenylalanine or tryptophan. D genes are given only for firm matches. Clone size is given for some rows only: seen once, a few or many times, or a class if the clone is expanded.

d_gene: .; abundance: .; j_gene: TRBJ2-1; v_gene: TRBV19; CDR3nt: TGTGCCAGTAGTATGCAGGGTGCCTACAATGAGCAGTTCTTC; CDR3aa: CASSMQGAYNEQFF
d_gene: TRBD1; abundance: .; j_gene: TRBJ2-5; v_gene: TRBV14; CDR3nt: TGTGCCAGCAGCCAAGCCCTGGTTGCGACAGGGGGCTGGGAGACCCAGTACTTC; CDR3aa: CASSQALVATGGWETQYF
d_gene: .; abundance: .; j_gene: TRBJ1-5; v_gene: TRBV7-3; CDR3nt: TGTGCCAGCAGCCTTACAGGCCCCAATCAGCCCCAGCATTTT; CDR3aa: CASSLTGPNQPQHF
d_gene: .; abundance: .; j_gene: TRBJ1-2; v_gene: TRBV30; CDR3nt: TGTGCCCTGGGCACGAACAGGTTTCGGTATGGCTACACCTTC; CDR3aa: CALGTNRFRYGYTF
d_gene: .; abundance: .; j_gene: TRBJ1-4; v_gene: TRBV6-5; CDR3nt: TGTGCCAGCAGTCCCGTGTCGGGAAATGAAAAACTGTTTTTT; CDR3aa: CASSPVSGNEKLFF
d_gene: TRBD2; abundance: .; j_gene: TRBJ2-7; v_gene: TRBV11-3; CDR3nt: TGTGCCAGCAGCCGGTCTAGCGGCCCCGACGAGCAGTACTTC; CDR3aa: CASSRSSGPDEQYF
d_gene: .; abundance: once; j_gene: TRBJ1-6; v_gene: TRBV6-5; CDR3nt: TGTGCCAGCAGTTTTAGCGGATCCTATGATTCACCCCTCCACTTT; CDR3aa: CASSFSGSYDSPLHF
d_gene: TRBD1; abundance: .; j_gene: TRBJ1-2; v_gene: TRBV9; CDR3nt: TGTGCCAGCAGCGTCCAAGCGACAGGGTTGGGAGGCTACACCTTC; CDR3aa: CASSVQATGLGGYTF
d_gene: TRBD1; abundance: .; j_gene: TRBJ1-1; v_gene: TRBV19; CDR3nt: TGTGCCAGTAGGCCCCCCGGACAGGCGGGGTTTGAAGCTTTCTTT; CDR3aa: CASRPPGQAGFEAFF
d_gene: TRBD1; abundance: .; j_gene: TRBJ2-2; v_gene: TRBV5-1; CDR3nt: TGCGCCAGCAGCTTGGCCGCAGGGGGCGGGGAGCTGTTTTTT; CDR3aa: CASSLAAGGGELFF
d_gene: TRBD2; abundance: .; j_gene: TRBJ2-1; v_gene: TRBV30; CDR3nt: TGTGCCTGGAGTCCCGACCGGACTAGCGGGGGGGCGAAGCAGTTCTTC; CDR3aa: CAWSPDRTSGGAKQFF
d_gene: TRBD1; abundance: .; j_gene: TRBJ1-5; v_gene: TRBV9; CDR3nt: TGTGCCAGCAGCAGAGAGGGGGCGGGTCAGCCCCAGCATTTT; CDR3aa: CASSREGAGQPQHF
d_gene: .; abundance: .; j_gene: TRBJ2-3; v_gene: TRBV9; CDR3nt: TGTGCCAGCAGCGCAGACATCACAGATACGCAGTATTTT; CDR3aa: CASSADITDTQYF
d_gene: TRBD1; abundance: .; j_gene: TRBJ1-6; v_gene: TRBV5-4; CDR3nt: TGTGCCAGCAGAGTTGTTTACAGGGGCTATAATTCACCCCTCCACTTT; CDR3aa: CASRVVYRGYNSPLHF
d_gene: .; abundance: .; j_gene: TRBJ2-1; v_gene: TRBV27; CDR3nt: TGTGCCAGCAGTTTAGGTGGTACGGGGGAAGGCAATGAGCAGTTCTTC; CDR3aa: CASSLGGTGEGNEQFF
d_gene: TRBD2; abundance: .; j_gene: TRBJ2-7; v_gene: TRBV9; CDR3nt: TGTGCCAGCAGCGTAGGAGCTAGCGGGGCCTCCTACGAGCAGTACTTC; CDR3aa: CASSVGASGASYEQYF
d_gene: TRBD1; abundance: .; j_gene: TRBJ1-1; v_gene: TRBV5-1; CDR3nt: TGCGCCAGCACCATTGGACAGGGCGAAGCTTTCTTT; CDR3aa: CASTIGQGEAFF
d_gene: TRBD2; abundance: .; j_gene: TRBJ2-1; v_gene: TRBV7-2; CDR3nt: TGTGCCAGCAGCACTCGGGGGGCTAGCGGGGGTAATGAGCAGTTCTTC; CDR3aa: CASSTRGASGGNEQFF
d_gene: .; abundance: .; j_gene: TRBJ2-6; v_gene: TRBV7-8; CDR3nt: TGTGCCAGCAGCGCCCGAACGAGTGGGGCCGGGGCCAACGTCCTGACTTTC; CDR3aa: CASSARTSGAGANVLTF
d_gene: TRBD2; abundance: .; j_gene: TRBJ2-1; v_gene: TRBV2; CDR3nt: TGTGCCAGCATTGACGGACTAGCGGGGGGCCATGGTTCCTACAATGAGCAGTTCTTC; CDR3aa: CASIDGLAGGHGSYNEQFF
d_gene: .; abundance: .; j_gene: TRBJ1-1; v_gene: TRBV28; CDR3nt: TGTGCCAGTCAACCGCCGGGACATGGGAACACTGAAGCTTTCTTT; CDR3aa: CASQPPGHGNTEAFF
d_gene: TRBD1; abundance: .; j_gene: TRBJ1-5; v_gene: TRBV5-6; CDR3nt: TGTGCCAGCAGCTTGGGGGACAGCCTGGAGCATTTT; CDR3aa: CASSLGDSLEHF
d_gene: .; abundance: .; j_gene: TRBJ1-2; v_gene: TRBV4-1; CDR3nt: TGCGCCAGCAGCCAAGAGAGGACATCCGGGGGCTATGGCTACACCTTC; CDR3aa: CASSQERTSGGYGYTF
d_gene: .; abundance: .; j_gene: TRBJ2-7; v_gene: TRBV28; CDR3nt: TGTGCCAGCAGTTTAACTGCGCGCGAGCAGTACTTC; CDR3aa: CASSLTAREQYF
d_gene: .; abundance: once; j_gene: TRBJ2-2; v_gene: TRBV21-1; CDR3nt: TGTGCCAGCAGCGAGGTCTGGGAACTAGTACGTTCCGGGGAGCTGTTTTTT; CDR3aa: CASSEVWELVRSGELFF
d_gene: TRBD1; abundance: .; j_gene: TRBJ1-1; v_gene: TRBV9; CDR3nt: TGTGCCAGCAGCGTAGGGTTGGGACAGGGTGAAACTGAAGCTTTCTTT; CDR3aa: CASSVGLGQGETEAFF
d_gene: TRBD2; abundance: .; j_gene: TRBJ2-7; v_gene: TRBV3-1/TRBV3-2; CDR3nt: TGTGCCAGCAGCCAAATTAGCGGGGTCCGGGTATACGAGCAGTACTTC; CDR3aa: CASSQISGVRVYEQYF
d_gene: .; abundance: .; j_gene: TRBJ1-2; v_gene: TRBV6-5; CDR3nt: TGTGCCAGCAGTACACGCCGGGACACCGCATATGGCTACACCTTC; CDR3aa: CASSTRRDTAYGYTF
d_gene: .; abundance: .; j_gene: TRBJ1-2; v_gene: TRBV5-1; CDR3nt: TGCGCCAGCAGCTTGGCCAATGGGCAGGGTGGCTACACCTTC; CDR3aa: CASSLANGQGGYTF